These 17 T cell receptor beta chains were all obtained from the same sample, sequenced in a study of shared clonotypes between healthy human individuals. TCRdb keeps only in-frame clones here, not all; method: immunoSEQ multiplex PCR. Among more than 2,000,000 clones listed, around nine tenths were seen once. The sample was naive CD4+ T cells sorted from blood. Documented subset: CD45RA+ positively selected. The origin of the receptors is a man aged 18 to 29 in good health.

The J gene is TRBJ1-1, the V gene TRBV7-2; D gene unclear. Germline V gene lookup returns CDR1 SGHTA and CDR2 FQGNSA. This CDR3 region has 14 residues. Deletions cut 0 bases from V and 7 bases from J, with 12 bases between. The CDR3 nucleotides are TGTGCCAGCAGCTTAGCCCGACCGGTACTTGAAGCTTTCTTT. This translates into CASSLARPVLEAFF.

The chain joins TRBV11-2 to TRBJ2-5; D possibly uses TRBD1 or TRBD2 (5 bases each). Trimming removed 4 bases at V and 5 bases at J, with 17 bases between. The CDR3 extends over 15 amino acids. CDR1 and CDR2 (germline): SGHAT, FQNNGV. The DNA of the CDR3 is TGTGCCAGCAGCTCCCACCGGTTGGGGGACGAGACCCAGTACTTC. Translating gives CASSSHRLGDETQYF.

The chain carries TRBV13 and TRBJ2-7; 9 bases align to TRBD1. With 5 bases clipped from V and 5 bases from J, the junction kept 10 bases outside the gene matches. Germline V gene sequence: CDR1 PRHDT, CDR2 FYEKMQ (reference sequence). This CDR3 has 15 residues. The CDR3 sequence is CASSPWGQGIHEQYF. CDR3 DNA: TGTGCCAGCAGCCCGTGGGGACAGGGAATCCACGAGCAGTACTTC.

CDR3 nucleotides: TGTGCCAGCAGCCAGGATGGGGTCTCGGAGACCCAGTACTTC. It specifies CASSQDGVSETQYF. The chain couples TRBV11-2 to TRBJ2-5; unclear D gene. The V gene lost 5 bases and the J gene lost 5 bases, with 15 bases spanning the gap. In germline, CDR1 is SGHAT, CDR2 FQNNGV. The CDR3 is 14 residues long.

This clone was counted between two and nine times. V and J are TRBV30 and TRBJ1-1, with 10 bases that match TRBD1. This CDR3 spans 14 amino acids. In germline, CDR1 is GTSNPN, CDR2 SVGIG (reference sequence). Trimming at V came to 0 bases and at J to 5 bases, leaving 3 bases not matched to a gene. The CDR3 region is CAWSVMGQGTEAFF. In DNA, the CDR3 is TGTGCCTGGAGTGTCATGGGACAGGGGACTGAAGCTTTCTTT.

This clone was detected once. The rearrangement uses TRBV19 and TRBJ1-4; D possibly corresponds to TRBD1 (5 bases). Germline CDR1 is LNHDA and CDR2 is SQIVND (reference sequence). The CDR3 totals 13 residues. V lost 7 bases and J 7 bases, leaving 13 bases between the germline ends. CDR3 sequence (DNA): TGTGCCAGTATGGGGCCCACTCTTGAAAAACTGTTTTTT. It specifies CASMGPTLEKLFF.

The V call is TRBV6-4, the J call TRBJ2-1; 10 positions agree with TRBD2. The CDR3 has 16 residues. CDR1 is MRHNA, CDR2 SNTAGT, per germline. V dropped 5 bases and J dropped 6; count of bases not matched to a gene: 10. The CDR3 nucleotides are TGTGCCAGCAGTCGGACTAGCGGAGGGGTTGGCAATGAGCAGTTCTTC. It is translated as CASSRTSGGVGNEQFF.

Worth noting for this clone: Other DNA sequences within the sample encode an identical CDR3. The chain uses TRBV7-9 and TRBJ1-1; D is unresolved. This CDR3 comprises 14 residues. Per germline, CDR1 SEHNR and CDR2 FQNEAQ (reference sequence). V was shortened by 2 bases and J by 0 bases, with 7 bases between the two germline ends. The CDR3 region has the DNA TGTGCCAGCAGCTTACGCGGGGTGAACACTGAAGCTTTCTTT. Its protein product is CASSLRGVNTEAFF.

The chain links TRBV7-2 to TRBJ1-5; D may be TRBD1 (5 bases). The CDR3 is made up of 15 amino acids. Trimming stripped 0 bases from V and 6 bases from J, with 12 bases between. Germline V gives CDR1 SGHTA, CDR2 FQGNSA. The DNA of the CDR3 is TGTGCCAGCAGCTTAGCTTTGGTGGGGCTTCAGCCCCAGCATTTT. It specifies CASSLALVGLQPQHF.

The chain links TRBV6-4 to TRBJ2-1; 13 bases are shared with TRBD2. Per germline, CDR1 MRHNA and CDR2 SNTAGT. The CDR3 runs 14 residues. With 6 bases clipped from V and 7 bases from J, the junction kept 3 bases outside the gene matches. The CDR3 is CASRQLAGGNEQFF. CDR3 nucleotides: TGTGCCAGCAGGCAACTAGCGGGAGGGAATGAGCAGTTCTTC.

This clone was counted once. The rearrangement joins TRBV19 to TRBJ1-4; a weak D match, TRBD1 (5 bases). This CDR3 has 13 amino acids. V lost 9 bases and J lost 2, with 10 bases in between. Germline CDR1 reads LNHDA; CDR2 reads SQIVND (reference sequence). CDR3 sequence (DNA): TGTGCCAGCGGACCAGGGACTAATGAAAAACTGTTTTTT. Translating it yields CASGPGTNEKLFF. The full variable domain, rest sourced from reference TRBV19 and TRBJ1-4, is DGGITQSPKYLFRKEGQNVTLSCEQNLNHDAMYWYRQDPGQGLRLIYYSQIVNDFQKGDIAEGYSVSREKKESFPLTVTSAQKNPTAFYLCASGPGTNEKLFFGSGTQLSVL.

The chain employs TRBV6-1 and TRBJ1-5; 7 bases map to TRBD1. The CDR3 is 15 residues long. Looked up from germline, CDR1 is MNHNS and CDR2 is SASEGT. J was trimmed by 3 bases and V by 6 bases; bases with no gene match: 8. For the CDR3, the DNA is TGTGCCAGCAGGCCCACAGGGGCGATCAATCAGCCCCAGCATTTT. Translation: CASRPTGAINQPQHF.

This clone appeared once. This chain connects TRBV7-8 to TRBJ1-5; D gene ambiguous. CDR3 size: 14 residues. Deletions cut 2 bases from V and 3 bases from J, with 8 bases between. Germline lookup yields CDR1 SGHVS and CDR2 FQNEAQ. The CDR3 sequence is CASSLQIPNQPQHF. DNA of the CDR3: TGTGCCAGCAGCTTACAGATCCCCAATCAGCCCCAGCATTTT.

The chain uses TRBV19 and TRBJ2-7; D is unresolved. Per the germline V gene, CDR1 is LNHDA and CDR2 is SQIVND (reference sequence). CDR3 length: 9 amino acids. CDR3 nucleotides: TGTGCTTACGTAAATGAGCAGTACTTC. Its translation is CAYVNEQYF.

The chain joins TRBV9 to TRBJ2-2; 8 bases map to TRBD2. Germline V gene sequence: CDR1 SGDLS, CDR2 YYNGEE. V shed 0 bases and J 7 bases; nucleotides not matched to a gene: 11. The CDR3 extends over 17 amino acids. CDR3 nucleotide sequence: TGTGCCAGCAGCGTAGCTCCAGCGGGAGTGGGAGGCGGGGAGCTGTTTTTT. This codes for CASSVAPAGVGGGELFF. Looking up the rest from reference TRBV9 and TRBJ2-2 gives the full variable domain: DSGVTQTPKHLITATGQRVTLRCSPRSGDLSVYWYQQSLDQGLQFLIQYYNGEERAKGNILERFSAQQFPDLHSELNLSSLELGDSALYFCASSVAPAGVGGGELFFGEGSRLTVL.

The CDR3 loop is CASSWLQGKETQYF. The CDR3 DNA reads as TGTGCCAGCAGTTGGCTACAGGGAAAAGAGACCCAGTACTTC. This chain uses TRBV28 with TRBJ2-5, with D perhaps matching TRBD1 (6 bases). This CDR3 comprises 14 residues. Germline values: CDR1 MDHEN, CDR2 SYDVKM. V was trimmed by 4 bases and J by 3 bases, leaving 12 bases between them.

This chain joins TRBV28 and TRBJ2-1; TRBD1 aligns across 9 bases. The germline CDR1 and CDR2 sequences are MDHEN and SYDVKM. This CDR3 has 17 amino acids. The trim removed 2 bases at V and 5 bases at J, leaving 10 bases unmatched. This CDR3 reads CASSLSPWGQGNNEQFF. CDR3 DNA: TGTGCCAGCAGTTTAAGTCCCTGGGGACAGGGAAACAATGAGCAGTTCTTC.